The 14 T cell receptor beta chains below come from one sample, sequenced in a study of cytomegalovirus exposure and HLA in healthy donors. Using immunoSEQ multiplex PCR, the repertoire was profiled, and TCRdb retains in-frame clones only, with some absent. The sample yields 75,000 to 85,000 clones, under 95% seen once. The material sequenced was PBMCs. The receptors stem from a man younger than 45 in good health and CMV-seronegative.

A remark on this clone: Other DNA sequences in this sample translate to the same CDR3. The chain links TRBV5-4 to TRBJ2-7; D perhaps matches TRBD1 (7 bases). CDR1 SGHNT and CDR2 YYREEE come from the germline V gene (reference sequence). The CDR3 consists of 15 residues. V gave up 0 bases and J gave up 1 base, with 11 bases separating them. CDR3 sequence: CASSLVAGGSYEQYF. CDR3 DNA: TGTGCCAGCAGCTTGGTGGCAGGGGGGTCCTACGAGCAGTACTTC. The variable domain in full, completed from reference TRBV5-4 and TRBJ2-7, reads ETGVTQSPTHLIKTRGQQVTLRCSSQSGHNTVSWYQQALGQGPQFIFQYYREEENGRGNFPPRFSGLQFPNYSSELNVNALELDDSALYLCASSLVAGGSYEQYFGPGTRLTVT.

V gene TRBV19 combines with J gene TRBJ1-3; TRBD1 agrees at 9 bases. From germline, CDR1 is LNHDA and CDR2 SQIVND (reference sequence). This CDR3 region has 17 residues. J gave up 0 bases and V 2 bases, and 5 bases lay outside the gene matches. The CDR3 sequence is CASSIRPGQGSGNTIYF. In nucleotides, the CDR3 is TGTGCCAGTAGTATACGCCCGGGACAGGGCTCTGGAAACACCATATATTTT.

The chain is built from TRBV7-3 and TRBJ2-7, with D perhaps matching TRBD2 (5 bases). The CDR3 spans 13 residues. Germline V gene data show CDR1 as SGHTA and CDR2 as FQGTGA. Trimming removed 6 bases from V and 3 bases from J, with 12 bases in between. The CDR3 is CASSRGYGYEQYF. The CDR3 coding sequence is TGTGCCAGCAGTCGAGGGTATGGCTACGAGCAGTACTTC.

The chain carries TRBV19 and TRBJ2-1, with 9 bases fitting TRBD1. This CDR3 is 15 amino acids long. The junction had 11 bases not matched to a gene; V was cut back by 7 bases and J by 7 bases. CDR1 and CDR2 from the germline V gene are LNHDA and SQIVND (reference sequence). Here the CDR3 DNA reads TGTGCCAGTAACGGCTGGGACAGGGTTGAAAATGAGCAGTTCTTC. Its protein is CASNGWDRVENEQFF.

This clone was observed once. The chain uses TRBV28 and TRBJ1-2; 8 positions match TRBD1. This CDR3 is built from 17 residues. Trimming at V came to 6 bases and at J to 0 bases, leaving 12 bases not matched to a gene. The germline V gene has CDR1 MDHEN and CDR2 SYDVKM. The chain's CDR3 is CASSVQGARITNYGYTF. The CDR3 DNA reads TGTGCCAGCAGCGTCCAGGGGGCGCGTATAACTAACTATGGCTACACCTTC.

The chain links TRBV19 to TRBJ1-1, with D tentatively TRBD1 (5 bases). Germline V gene lookup returns CDR1 LNHDA and CDR2 SQIVND (reference sequence). The CDR3 contains 15 residues. Trimming cost V 8 bases and J 5 bases, with 21 bases left between them. The CDR3 spells CASSSGEGRWTEAFF. The CDR3 nucleotides are TGTGCCAGTTCCTCGGGGGAGGGACGGTGGACTGAAGCTTTCTTT.

This chain joins TRBV27 and TRBJ2-7; possible D gene TRBD2, 6 bases. The CDR3 contains 15 residues. Germline CDR1 and CDR2: MNHEY and SMNVEV (reference sequence). V was cut by 0 bases and J by 5 bases, with 14 bases left in between. The CDR3 region is CASSLSGTGINEQYF. The CDR3 nucleotides read TGTGCCAGCAGTTTATCAGGGACTGGGATTAACGAGCAGTACTTC.

V and J are TRBV12-5 and TRBJ1-2; TRBD1 matches at 10 bases. V gave up 1 base and J gave up 7 bases; unmatched junction bases: 15. Germline V lookup: CDR1 LGHNT, CDR2 FRNRAP. This CDR3 region has 18 residues. This CDR3 reads CASGLGLGQGTVLGGYTF. The CDR3 nucleotides read TGTGCTAGTGGTTTGGGGTTGGGACAGGGGACTGTCCTAGGTGGCTACACCTTC.

The J gene is TRBJ2-5, the V gene TRBV5-6, with 8 positions matching TRBD2. Trimming took 2 bases from V and 2 from J; bases not matched to a gene: 8. The CDR3 runs to 16 residues. In germline, CDR1 is SGHDT, CDR2 YYEEEE. The CDR3 reads CASSFSAGAEQETQYF. The CDR3 DNA sequence: TGTGCCAGCAGCTTTTCAGCGGGGGCTGAACAAGAGACCCAGTACTTC.

The chain uses TRBV6-1 and TRBJ2-3, with 13 bases that match TRBD2. V trimming: 11 bases; J trimming: 6 bases; junction bases outside the gene matches: 5. Per germline, CDR1 MNHNS and CDR2 SASEGT. There are 13 residues in the CDR3. CDR3 loop: CAGGLAGTDTQYF. CDR3 sequence (DNA): TGTGCCGGGGGACTAGCGGGGACGGATACGCAGTATTTT.

The gene calls are TRBV6-4 and TRBJ1-2; 11 bases are a match to TRBD1. Trimming took 3 bases from V and 9 from J; bases not matched to a gene: 9. This CDR3 is built from 15 residues. The V gene's germline CDR1 is MRHNA and CDR2 SNTAGT. For the CDR3, the DNA is TGTGCCAGCAGTGATGGCAGGGACAGGGGGATCAGCTACACCTTC. This encodes CASSDGRDRGISYTF.

The chain combines TRBV18 with TRBJ1-5; D is perhaps TRBD1 (6 bases). This CDR3 is built from 13 residues. Trimming took 2 bases from V and 7 from J, leaving 9 bases between them. From germline, CDR1 is KGHSH and CDR2 LQKENI. Here the CDR3 DNA reads TGTGCCAGCTCACCAGAGGGGGACCAGCCCCAGCATTTT. Its protein product is CASSPEGDQPQHF. Looking up the rest from reference TRBV18 and TRBJ1-5 gives the full variable domain: NAGVMQNPRHLVRRRGQEARLRCSPMKGHSHVYWYRQLPEEGLKFMVYLQKENIIDESGMPKERFSAEFPKEGPSILRIQQVVRGDSAAYFCASSPEGDQPQHFGDGTRLSIL.

V usage is TRBV19 and J usage is TRBJ1-1, with D unclear. This CDR3 region has 12 residues. Germline V gene sequence: CDR1 LNHDA, CDR2 SQIVND (reference sequence). V gave up 1 base and J gave up 7 bases, with 7 bases separating them. This CDR3 reads CASSIGQVEAFF. Here the CDR3 DNA reads TGTGCCAGTAGTATAGGACAAGTTGAAGCTTTCTTT.

This chain connects TRBV11-2 to TRBJ2-3, with TRBD2 matching 8 bases. The CDR3 spans 15 residues. V was clipped by 5 bases and J by 2 bases; unmatched bases: 6. The germline gives CDR1 SGHAT, CDR2 FQNNGV. The CDR3 loop is CASSTQAGVTDTQYF. In DNA form, the CDR3 reads TGTGCCAGCAGCACACAAGCGGGAGTCACAGATACGCAGTATTTT.